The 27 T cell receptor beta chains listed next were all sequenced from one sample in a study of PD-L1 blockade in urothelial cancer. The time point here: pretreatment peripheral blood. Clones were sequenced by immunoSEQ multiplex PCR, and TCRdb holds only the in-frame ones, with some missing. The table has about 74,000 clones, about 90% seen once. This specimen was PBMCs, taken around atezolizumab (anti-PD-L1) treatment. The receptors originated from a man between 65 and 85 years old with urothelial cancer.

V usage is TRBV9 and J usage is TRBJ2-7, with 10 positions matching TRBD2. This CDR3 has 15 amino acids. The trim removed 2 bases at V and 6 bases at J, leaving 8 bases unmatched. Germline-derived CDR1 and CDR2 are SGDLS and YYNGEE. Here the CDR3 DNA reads TGTGCCAGCAGCGTGGCTAGCGGGAGTTCTGGCGAGCAGTACTTC. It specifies CASSVASGSSGEQYF.

The chain's CDR3 is CASSFQSGLAFAGELFF. The CDR3 nucleotides read TGTGCCAGCAGCTTCCAGTCGGGACTAGCGTTCGCCGGGGAGCTGTTTTTT. V usage is TRBV7-9 and J usage is TRBJ2-2, with 10 bases fitting TRBD2. V lost 3 bases and J lost 6; bases outside the gene matches: 10. The CDR3 runs to 17 residues. Germline V gene lookup returns CDR1 SEHNR and CDR2 FQNEAQ (reference sequence).

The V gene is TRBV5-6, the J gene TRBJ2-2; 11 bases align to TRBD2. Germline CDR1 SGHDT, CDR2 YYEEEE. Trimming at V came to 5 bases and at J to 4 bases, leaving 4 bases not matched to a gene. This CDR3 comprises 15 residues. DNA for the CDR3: TGTGCCAGCAGTTATAGCGGGAGGGCCACCGGGGAGCTGTTTTTT. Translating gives CASSYSGRATGELFF.

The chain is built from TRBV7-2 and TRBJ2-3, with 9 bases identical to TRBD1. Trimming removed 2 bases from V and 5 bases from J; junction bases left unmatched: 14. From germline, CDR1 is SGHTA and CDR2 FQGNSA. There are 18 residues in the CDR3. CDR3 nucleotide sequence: TGTGCCAGCAGCTTATCCGGTATAGGGACAGGGAGGAAAGATACGCAGTATTTT. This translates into CASSLSGIGTGRKDTQYF.

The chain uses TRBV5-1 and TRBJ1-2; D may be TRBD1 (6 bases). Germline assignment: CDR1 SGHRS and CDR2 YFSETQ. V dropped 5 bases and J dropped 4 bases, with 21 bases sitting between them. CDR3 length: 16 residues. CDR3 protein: CASRPQWTASPYGYTF. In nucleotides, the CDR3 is TGCGCCAGCAGGCCCCAGTGGACAGCTTCACCCTATGGCTACACCTTC.

The CDR3 reads CASSRGDSGTYEQYF. In DNA, the CDR3 is TGTGCCAGCAGTAGGGGGGATAGCGGGACCTACGAGCAGTACTTC. The chain employs TRBV27 and TRBJ2-7; TRBD2 agrees at 8 bases. The germline CDR1 and CDR2 sequences are MNHEY and SMNVEV (reference sequence). The CDR3 length is 15 residues. Trimming took 5 bases from V and 2 from J; bases not matched to a gene: 8.

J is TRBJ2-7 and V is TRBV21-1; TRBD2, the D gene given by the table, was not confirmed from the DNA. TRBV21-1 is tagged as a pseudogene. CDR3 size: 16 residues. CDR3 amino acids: CASSDGLAGAPYEQYF. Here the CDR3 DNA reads TGTGCCAGCAGTGATGGACTAGCGGGAGCTCCCTACGAGCAGTACTTC.

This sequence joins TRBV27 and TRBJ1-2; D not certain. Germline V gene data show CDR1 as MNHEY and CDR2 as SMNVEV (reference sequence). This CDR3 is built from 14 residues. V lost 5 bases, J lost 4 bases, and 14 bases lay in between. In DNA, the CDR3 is TGTGCCAGCAGTCTACTACCCATTAGCTATGGCTACACCTTC. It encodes CASSLLPISYGYTF.

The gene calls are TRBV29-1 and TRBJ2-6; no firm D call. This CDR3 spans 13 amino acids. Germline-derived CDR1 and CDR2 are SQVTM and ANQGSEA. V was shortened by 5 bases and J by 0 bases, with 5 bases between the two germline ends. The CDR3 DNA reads TGCAGCGTTAGCCTCTCTGGGGCCAACGTCCTGACTTTC. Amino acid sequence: CSVSLSGANVLTF.

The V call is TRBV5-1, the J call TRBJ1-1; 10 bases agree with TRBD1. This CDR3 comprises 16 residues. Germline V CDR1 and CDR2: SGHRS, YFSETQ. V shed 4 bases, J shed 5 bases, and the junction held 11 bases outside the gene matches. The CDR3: CASSQGYDRGRTEAFF. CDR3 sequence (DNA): TGCGCCAGCAGCCAAGGATACGACAGGGGGCGAACTGAAGCTTTCTTT.

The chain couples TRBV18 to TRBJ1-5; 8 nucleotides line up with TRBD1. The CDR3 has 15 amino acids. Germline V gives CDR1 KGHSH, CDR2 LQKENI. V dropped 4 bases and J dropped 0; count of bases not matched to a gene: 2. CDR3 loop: CASSLGQDSNQPQHF. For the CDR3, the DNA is TGTGCCAGCTCACTGGGACAGGATAGCAATCAGCCCCAGCATTTT.

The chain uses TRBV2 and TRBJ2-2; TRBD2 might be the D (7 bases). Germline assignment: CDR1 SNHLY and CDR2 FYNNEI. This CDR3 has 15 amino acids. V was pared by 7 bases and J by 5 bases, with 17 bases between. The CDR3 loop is CASKGGGIVTGELFF. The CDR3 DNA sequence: TGTGCCAGCAAGGGAGGGGGAATTGTTACCGGGGAGCTGTTTTTT.

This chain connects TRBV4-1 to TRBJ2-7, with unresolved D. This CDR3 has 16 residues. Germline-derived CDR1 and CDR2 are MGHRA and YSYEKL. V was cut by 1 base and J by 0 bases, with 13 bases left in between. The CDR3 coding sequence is TGCGCCAGCAGCCAAGTGGAGTTCCAGAGCTCCTACGAGCAGTACTTC. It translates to CASSQVEFQSSYEQYF.

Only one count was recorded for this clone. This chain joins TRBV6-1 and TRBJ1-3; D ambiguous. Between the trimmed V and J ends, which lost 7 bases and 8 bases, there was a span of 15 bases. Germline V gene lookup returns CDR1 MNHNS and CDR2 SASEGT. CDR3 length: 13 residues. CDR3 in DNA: TGTGCCAGCATCACCGGGTTCGGAGACACCATATATTTT. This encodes CASITGFGDTIYF.

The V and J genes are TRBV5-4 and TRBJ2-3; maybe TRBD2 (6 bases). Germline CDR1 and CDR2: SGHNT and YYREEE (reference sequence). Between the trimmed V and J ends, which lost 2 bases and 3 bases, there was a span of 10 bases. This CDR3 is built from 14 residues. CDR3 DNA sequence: TGTGCCAGCAGCTTAAATCGGGAGACAGATACGCAGTATTTT. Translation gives CASSLNRETDTQYF.

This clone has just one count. The CDR3 is CASSPWTSSTDTQYF. DNA for the CDR3: TGTGCCAGCAGCCCCTGGACAAGCAGCACAGATACGCAGTATTTT. The genes are TRBV4-2 and TRBJ2-3, with D tentatively TRBD1 (5 bases). Germline V gene sequence: CDR1 LGHNA, CDR2 YNFKEQ. The CDR3 has 15 residues. With 4 bases removed from V and 0 bases from J, the gap between germline ends came to 11 bases.

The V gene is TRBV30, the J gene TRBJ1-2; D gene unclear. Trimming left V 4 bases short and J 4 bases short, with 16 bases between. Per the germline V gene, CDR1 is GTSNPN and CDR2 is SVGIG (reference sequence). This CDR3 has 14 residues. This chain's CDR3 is CAWIREGVPYGYTF. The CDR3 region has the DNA TGTGCCTGGATTAGGGAGGGCGTCCCCTATGGCTACACCTTC.

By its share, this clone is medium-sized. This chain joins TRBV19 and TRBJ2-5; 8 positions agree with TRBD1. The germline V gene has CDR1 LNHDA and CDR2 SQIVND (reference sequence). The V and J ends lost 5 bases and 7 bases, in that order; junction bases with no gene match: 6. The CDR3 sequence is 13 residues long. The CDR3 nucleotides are TGTGCCAGTAGTGCCGGACAGGGAGGGACCCAGTACTTC. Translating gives CASSAGQGGTQYF. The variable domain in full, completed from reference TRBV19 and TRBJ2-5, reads DGGITQSPKYLFRKEGQNVTLSCEQNLNHDAMYWYRQDPGQGLRLIYYSQIVNDFQKGDIAEGYSVSREKKESFPLTVTSAQKNPTAFYLCASSAGQGGTQYFGPGTRLLVL.

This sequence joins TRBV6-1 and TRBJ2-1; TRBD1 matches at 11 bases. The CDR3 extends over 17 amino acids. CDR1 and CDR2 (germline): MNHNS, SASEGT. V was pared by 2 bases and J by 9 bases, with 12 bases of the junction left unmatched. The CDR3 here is CASSENWRGQGAIEQFF. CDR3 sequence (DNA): TGTGCCAGCAGTGAAAATTGGAGAGGACAGGGGGCTATTGAGCAGTTCTTC.

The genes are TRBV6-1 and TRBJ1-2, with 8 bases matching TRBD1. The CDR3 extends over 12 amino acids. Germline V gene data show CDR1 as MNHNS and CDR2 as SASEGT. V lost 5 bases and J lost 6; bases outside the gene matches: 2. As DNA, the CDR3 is TGTGCCAGCAGTCGACAGGGGAATGGCTACACCTTC. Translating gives CASSRQGNGYTF.

Written as DNA, the CDR3 is TGTGCCAGCACCCAACGGAAGTATGTGGGACAGCGAGGGGCTGAAGCTTTCTTT. As protein: CASTQRKYVGQRGAEAFF. V is TRBV28 and J is TRBJ1-1; 7 nucleotides line up with TRBD1. In germline, CDR1 is MDHEN, CDR2 SYDVKM. The CDR3 extends over 18 amino acids. After removal of 7 bases from V and 6 bases from J, the junction contained 23 bases not matched to a gene.

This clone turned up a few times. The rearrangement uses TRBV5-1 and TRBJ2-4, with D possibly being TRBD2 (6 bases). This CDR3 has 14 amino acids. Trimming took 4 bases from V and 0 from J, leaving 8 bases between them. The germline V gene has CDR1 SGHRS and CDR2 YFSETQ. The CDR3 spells CASSEGLAKNIQYF. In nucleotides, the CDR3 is TGCGCCAGCAGCGAGGGACTAGCCAAAAACATTCAGTACTTC.

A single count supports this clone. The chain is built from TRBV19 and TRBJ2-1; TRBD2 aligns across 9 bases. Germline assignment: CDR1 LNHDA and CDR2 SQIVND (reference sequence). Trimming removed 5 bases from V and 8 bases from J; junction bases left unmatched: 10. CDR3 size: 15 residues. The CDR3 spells CASSSDWAGGDEQFF. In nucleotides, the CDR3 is TGTGCCAGTAGTTCGGACTGGGCGGGGGGGGATGAGCAGTTCTTC.

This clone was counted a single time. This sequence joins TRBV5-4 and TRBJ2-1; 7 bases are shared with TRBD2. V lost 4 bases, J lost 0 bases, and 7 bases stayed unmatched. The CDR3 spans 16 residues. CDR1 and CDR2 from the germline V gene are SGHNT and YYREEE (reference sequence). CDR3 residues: CASSLGGGYSYNEQFF. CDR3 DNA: TGTGCCAGCAGCCTCGGGGGAGGGTACTCCTACAATGAGCAGTTCTTC.

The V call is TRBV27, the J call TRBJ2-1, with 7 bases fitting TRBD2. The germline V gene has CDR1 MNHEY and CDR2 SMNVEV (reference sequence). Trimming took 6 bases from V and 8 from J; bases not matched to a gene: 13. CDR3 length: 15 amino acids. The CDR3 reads CASSPLGLGIYEQFF. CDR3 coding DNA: TGTGCCAGCAGCCCGCTCGGACTAGGTATCTATGAGCAGTTCTTC.

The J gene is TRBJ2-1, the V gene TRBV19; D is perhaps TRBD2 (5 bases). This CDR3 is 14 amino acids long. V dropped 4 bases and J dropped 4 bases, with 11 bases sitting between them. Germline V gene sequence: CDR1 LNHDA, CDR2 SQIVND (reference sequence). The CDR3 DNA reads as TGTGCCAGTAGTAACCTAGCTGCGTACAATGAGCAGTTCTTC. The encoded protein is CASSNLAAYNEQFF.

The CDR3 protein is CASSLPGLAGSNEQFF. In DNA form, the CDR3 reads TGTGCCAGCAGCTTGCCGGGACTAGCGGGATCCAATGAGCAGTTCTTC. The chain employs TRBV7-9 and TRBJ2-1; 13 bases align to TRBD2. V was pared by 3 bases and J by 6 bases, with 5 bases of the junction left unmatched. The germline V gene encodes CDR1 SEHNR and CDR2 FQNEAQ (reference sequence). The length of the CDR3 is 16 residues.